One sample yielded the 3 T cell receptor beta chains listed below, sequenced in a study of cytomegalovirus exposure and HLA in healthy donors. Vbeta (60) and Jbeta (13) primers were used in the PCR. TCRdb keeps only in-frame clones here, not all; method: immunoSEQ multiplex PCR. The table shows about 250,000 clones, with 78% occurring only once. Sequencing input: PBMCs. The receptors come from a boy between 5 and 17 years old in good health and CMV-seronegative.

The chain has TRBV6-1 and TRBJ2-1, with D possibly being TRBD2 (5 bases). Per the germline V gene, CDR1 is MNHNS and CDR2 is SASEGT. CDR3 length: 11 residues. The V end lost 7 bases, the J end lost 12 bases, and 13 bases lay between the germline ends. DNA for the CDR3: TGTGCCAGCACCCTATCCGGACTGCAGTTCTTC. Translating gives CASTLSGLQFF.

The genes are TRBV25-1 and TRBJ1-4; D may be TRBD1 (5 bases). CDR1 is MGHDK, CDR2 SYGVNS, per germline. The CDR3 spans 13 residues. The V and J ends lost 7 bases and 5 bases respectively, with 11 bases between them. CDR3 protein: CASKGAGNEKLFF. CDR3 sequence (DNA): TGTGCCAGCAAAGGGGCCGGGAATGAAAAACTGTTTTTT.

The rearrangement links TRBV5-1 to TRBJ1-6; perhaps TRBD1 as D (5 bases). CDR3 length: 16 residues. Trimming took off 0 bases at V and 7 bases at J, with 14 bases between the two ends. The germline V gene has CDR1 SGHRS and CDR2 YFSETQ. CDR3 in amino acids: CASSLAPRQMNSPLHF. CDR3 coding DNA: TGCGCCAGCAGCTTGGCCCCGAGACAGATGAATTCACCCCTCCACTTT.